This T cell receptor (beta chain) was sequenced during a study of cytomegalovirus exposure and HLA in healthy donors. Study as a whole: The 120 validation repertoires, a later analysis reported, used the same platform as the roughly 660 repertoires from the first cohort. Findings of the study overall: Despite most TCR sequences being rare, some public TCRs occurred in many donors. Clusters of TCRs from the first cohort tended to co-occur in the approximately 120 validation repertoires (as a later analysis found). Investigators reported 164 TCR beta chains as tied to cytomegalovirus.

The CDR3 has 13 amino acids. Trimming pared 2 bases from V and 2 bases from J, leaving 4 bases between. CDR1 MNHEY and CDR2 SMNVEV come from the germline V gene (reference sequence). Here immunoSEQ multiplex PCR was the method, and the copy in TCRdb shows in-frame clones only, minus some. This table has about 49,000 clones, about 91% appearing once. To note about this clone: What it recognizes is unknown.

The J gene is TRBJ2-1, the V gene TRBV27, with D unresolved. Sequencing was carried out using PBMCs. The TCR was taken from a young man in good health and CMV-seronegative. The CDR3: CASSLGAYNEQFF. The CDR3 nucleotides are TGTGCCAGCAGTTTAGGAGCCTACAATGAGCAGTTCTTC.